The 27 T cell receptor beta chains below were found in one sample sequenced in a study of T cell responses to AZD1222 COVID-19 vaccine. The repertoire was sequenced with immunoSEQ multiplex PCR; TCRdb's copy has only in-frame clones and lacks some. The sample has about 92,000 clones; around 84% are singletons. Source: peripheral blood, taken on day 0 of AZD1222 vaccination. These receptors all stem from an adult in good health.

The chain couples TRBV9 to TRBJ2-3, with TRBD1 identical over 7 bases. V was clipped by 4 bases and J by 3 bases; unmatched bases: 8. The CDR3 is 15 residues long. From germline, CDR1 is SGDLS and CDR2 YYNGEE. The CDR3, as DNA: TGTGCCAGCAGCCCCCGACAGGGAGTTACAGATACGCAGTATTTT. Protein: CASSPRQGVTDTQYF.

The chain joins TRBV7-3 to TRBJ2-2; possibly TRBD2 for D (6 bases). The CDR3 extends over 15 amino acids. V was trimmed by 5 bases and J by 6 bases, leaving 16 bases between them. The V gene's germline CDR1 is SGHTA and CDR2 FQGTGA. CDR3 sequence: CASSLWRAGPGELFF. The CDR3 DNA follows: TGTGCCAGCAGCCTGTGGAGGGCCGGTCCCGGGGAGCTGTTTTTT.

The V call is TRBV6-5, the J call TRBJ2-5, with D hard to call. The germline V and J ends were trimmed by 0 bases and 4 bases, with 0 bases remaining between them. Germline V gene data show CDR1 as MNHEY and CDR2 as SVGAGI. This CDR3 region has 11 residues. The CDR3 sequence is CASSYSETQYF. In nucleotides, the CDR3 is TGTGCCAGCAGTTACTCAGAGACCCAGTACTTC.

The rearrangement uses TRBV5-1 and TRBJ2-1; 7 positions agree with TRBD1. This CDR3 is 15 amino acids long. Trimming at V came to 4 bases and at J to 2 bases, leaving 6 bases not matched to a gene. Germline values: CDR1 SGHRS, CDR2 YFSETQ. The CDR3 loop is CASSTGQATYNEQFF. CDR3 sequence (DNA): TGCGCCAGCAGCACCGGACAGGCGACCTACAATGAGCAGTTCTTC.

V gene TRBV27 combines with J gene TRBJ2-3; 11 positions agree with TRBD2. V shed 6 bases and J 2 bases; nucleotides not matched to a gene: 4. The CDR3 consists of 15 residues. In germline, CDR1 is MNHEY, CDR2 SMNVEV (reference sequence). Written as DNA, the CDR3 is TGTGCCAGCAGCCATAGCGGGAGGGCCACAGATACGCAGTATTTT. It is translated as CASSHSGRATDTQYF.

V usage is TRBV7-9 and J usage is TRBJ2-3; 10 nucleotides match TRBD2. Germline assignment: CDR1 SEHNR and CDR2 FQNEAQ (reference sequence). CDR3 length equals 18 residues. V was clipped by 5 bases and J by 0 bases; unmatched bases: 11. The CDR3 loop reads CASSVKGASGGSTDTQYF. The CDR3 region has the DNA TGTGCCAGCAGCGTAAAAGGGGCTAGCGGGGGTAGCACAGATACGCAGTATTTT.

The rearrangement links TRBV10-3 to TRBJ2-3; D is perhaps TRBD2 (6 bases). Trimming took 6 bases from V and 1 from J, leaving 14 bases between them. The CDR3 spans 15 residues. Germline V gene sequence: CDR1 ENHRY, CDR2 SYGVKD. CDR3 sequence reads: CAISAGERGTDTQYF. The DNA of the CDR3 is TGTGCCATCAGCGCCGGGGAGCGGGGCACAGATACGCAGTATTTT.

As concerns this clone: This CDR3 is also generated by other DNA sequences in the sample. The CDR3 DNA reads as TGCGCCAGCAGCTTGCGGCAGGGGGACACTGAAGCTTTCTTT. Amino acids: CASSLRQGDTEAFF. This chain uses TRBV5-1 with TRBJ1-1; TRBD1 aligns across 7 bases. Germline assignment: CDR1 SGHRS and CDR2 YFSETQ. The CDR3 is 14 residues long. V lost 1 base and J lost 3; bases outside the gene matches: 3.

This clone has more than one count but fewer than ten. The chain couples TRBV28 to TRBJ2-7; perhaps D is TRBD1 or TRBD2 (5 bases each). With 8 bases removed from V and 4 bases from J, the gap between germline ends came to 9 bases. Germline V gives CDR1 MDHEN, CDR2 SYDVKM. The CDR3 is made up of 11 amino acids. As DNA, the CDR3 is TGTGCCAGCGGGACGAGGTACGAGCAGTACTTC. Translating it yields CASGTRYEQYF. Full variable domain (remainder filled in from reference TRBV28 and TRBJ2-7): DVKVTQSSRYLVKRTGEKVFLECVQDMDHENMFWYRQDPGLGLRLIYFSYDVKMKEKGDIPEGYSVSREKKERFSLILESASTNQTSMYLCASGTRYEQYFGPGTRLTVT.

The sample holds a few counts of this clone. The CDR3 DNA reads TGCGCCAGCAGCTTGGTGCAGGGGCAGGACACCATATATTTT. Translating it yields CASSLVQGQDTIYF. V is TRBV5-1 and J is TRBJ1-3, with D perhaps matching TRBD1 (6 bases). Trimming removed 0 bases from V and 8 bases from J, with 12 bases in between. Germline values: CDR1 SGHRS, CDR2 YFSETQ. The CDR3 spans 14 residues.

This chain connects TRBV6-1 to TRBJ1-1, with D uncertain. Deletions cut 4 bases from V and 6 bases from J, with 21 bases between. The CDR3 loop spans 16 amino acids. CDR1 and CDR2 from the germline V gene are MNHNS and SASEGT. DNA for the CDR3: TGTGCCAGCAGTGCTCTTGCCGGGCCACCCAACTCTGAAGCTTTCTTT. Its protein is CASSALAGPPNSEAFF.

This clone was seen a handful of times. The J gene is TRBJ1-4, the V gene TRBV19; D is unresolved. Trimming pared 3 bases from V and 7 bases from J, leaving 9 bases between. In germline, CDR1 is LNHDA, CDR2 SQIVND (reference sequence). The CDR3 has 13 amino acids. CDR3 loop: CASSMRPTEKLFF. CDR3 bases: TGTGCCAGTAGTATGAGACCGACTGAAAAACTGTTTTTT.

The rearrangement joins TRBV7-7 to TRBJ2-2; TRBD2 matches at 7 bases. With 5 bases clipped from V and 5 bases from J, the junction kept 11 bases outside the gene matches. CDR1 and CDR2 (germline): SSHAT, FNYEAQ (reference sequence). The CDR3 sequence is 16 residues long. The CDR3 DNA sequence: TGTGCCAGCAGCCCCAGGACTAGTGTATCTACCGGGGAGCTGTTTTTT. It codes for CASSPRTSVSTGELFF. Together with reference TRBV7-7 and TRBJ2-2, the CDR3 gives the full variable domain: GAGVSQSPRYKVTKRGQDVTLRCDPISSHATLYWYQQALGQGPEFLTYFNYEAQPDKSGLPSDRFSAERPEGSISTLTIQRTEQRDSAMYRCASSPRTSVSTGELFFGEGSRLTVL.

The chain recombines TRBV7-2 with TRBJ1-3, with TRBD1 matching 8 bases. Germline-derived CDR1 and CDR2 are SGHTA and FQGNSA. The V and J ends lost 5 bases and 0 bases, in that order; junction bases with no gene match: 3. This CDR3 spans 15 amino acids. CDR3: CASSGQGPSGNTIYF. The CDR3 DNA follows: TGTGCCAGCAGCGGACAGGGTCCCTCTGGAAACACCATATATTTT.

Written as DNA, the CDR3 is TGTGCCAGCAGCTTAGGGCCGGGAAGGGACTATGGCTACACCTTC. Translation: CASSLGPGRDYGYTF. The rearrangement links TRBV11-2 to TRBJ1-2; D is uncertain. Trimming took 1 base from V and 3 from J, leaving 12 bases between them. The CDR3 runs to 15 residues. Germline loops: CDR1 SGHAT, CDR2 FQNNGV.

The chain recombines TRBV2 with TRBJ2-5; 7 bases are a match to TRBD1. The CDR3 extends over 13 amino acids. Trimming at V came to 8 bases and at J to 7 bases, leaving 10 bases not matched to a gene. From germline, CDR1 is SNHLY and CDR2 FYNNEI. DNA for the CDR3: TGTGCCAGCCGTTTCCGGGACAGAGGGACCCAGTACTTC. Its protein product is CASRFRDRGTQYF.

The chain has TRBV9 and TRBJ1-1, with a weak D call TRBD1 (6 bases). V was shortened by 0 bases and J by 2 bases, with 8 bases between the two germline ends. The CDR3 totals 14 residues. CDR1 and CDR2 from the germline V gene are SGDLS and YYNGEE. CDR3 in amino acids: CASSVAQGNTEAFF. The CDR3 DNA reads TGTGCCAGCAGCGTAGCACAGGGTAACACTGAAGCTTTCTTT.

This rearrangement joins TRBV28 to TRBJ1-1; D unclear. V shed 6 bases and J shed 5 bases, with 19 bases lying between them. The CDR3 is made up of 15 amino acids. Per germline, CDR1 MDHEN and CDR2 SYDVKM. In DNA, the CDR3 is TGTGCCAGCAGGCCACCACGGGGTATGATTACTGAAGCTTTCTTT. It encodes CASRPPRGMITEAFF.

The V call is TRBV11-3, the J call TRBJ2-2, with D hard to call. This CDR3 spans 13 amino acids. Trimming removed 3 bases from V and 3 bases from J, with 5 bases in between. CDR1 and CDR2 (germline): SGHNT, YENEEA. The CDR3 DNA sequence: TGTGCCAGCAGCTTTCAGTACACCGGGGAGCTGTTTTTT. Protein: CASSFQYTGELFF. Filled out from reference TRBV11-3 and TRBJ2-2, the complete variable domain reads EAGVVQSPRYKIIEKKQPVAFWCNPISGHNTLYWYLQNLGQGPELLIRYENEEAVDDSQLPKDRFSAERLKGVDSTLKIQPAELGDSAVYLCASSFQYTGELFFGEGSRLTVL.

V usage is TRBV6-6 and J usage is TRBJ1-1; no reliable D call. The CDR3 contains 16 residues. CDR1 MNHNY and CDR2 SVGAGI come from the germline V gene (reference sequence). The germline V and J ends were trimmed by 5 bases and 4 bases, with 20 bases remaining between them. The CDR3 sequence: CASSTSLRGPGTEAFF. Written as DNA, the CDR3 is TGTGCCAGCAGTACCTCCTTGCGTGGGCCGGGCACTGAAGCTTTCTTT.

The CDR3 region is CASSLAQGYSYEQYF. The CDR3 coding sequence is TGTGCCAGCAGCTTAGCGCAGGGCTACTCCTACGAGCAGTACTTC. The rearrangement joins TRBV7-9 to TRBJ2-7, with a weak D call TRBD1 (5 bases). The CDR3 runs to 15 residues. Trimming stripped 0 bases from V and 0 bases from J, with 9 bases between. Germline V gene sequence: CDR1 SEHNR, CDR2 FQNEAQ (reference sequence).

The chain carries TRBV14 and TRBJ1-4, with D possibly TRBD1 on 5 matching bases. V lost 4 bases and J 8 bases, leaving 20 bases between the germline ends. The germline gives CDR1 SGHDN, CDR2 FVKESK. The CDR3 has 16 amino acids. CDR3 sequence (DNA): TGTGCCAGCAGCCTGCTCAGATCGGGGGTTGGGGAAAAACTGTTTTTT. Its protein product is CASSLLRSGVGEKLFF. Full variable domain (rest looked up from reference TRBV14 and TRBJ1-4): EAGVTQFPSHSVIEKGQTVTLRCDPISGHDNLYWYRRVMGKEIKFLLHFVKESKQDESGMPNNRFLAERTGGTYSTLKVQPAELEDSGVYFCASSLLRSGVGEKLFFGSGTQLSVL.

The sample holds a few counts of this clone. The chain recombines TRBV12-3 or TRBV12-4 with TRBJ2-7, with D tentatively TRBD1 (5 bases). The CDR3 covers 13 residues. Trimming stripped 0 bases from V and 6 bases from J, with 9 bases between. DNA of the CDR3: TGTGCCAGCAGTTTAGCGCTAAGGGGCGAGCAGTACTTC. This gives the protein CASSLALRGEQYF.

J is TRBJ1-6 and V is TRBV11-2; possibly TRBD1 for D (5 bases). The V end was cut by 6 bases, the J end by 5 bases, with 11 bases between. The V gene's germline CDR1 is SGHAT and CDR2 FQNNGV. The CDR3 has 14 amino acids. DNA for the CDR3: TGTGCCAGCAGAATCAGGGTGGATAATTCACCCCTCCACTTT. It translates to CASRIRVDNSPLHF.

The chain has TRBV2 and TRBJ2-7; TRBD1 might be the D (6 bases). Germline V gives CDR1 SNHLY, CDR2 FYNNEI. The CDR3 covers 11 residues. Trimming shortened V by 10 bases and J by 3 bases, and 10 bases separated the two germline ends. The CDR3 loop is CATHRDYEQYF. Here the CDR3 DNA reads TGTGCCACACACAGGGACTACGAGCAGTACTTC. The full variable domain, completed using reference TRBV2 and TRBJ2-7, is EPEVTQTPSHQVTQMGQEVILRCVPISNHLYFYWYRQILGQKVEFLVSFYNNEISEKSEIFDDQFSVERPDGSNFTLKIRSTKLEDSAMYFCATHRDYEQYFGPGTRLTVT.

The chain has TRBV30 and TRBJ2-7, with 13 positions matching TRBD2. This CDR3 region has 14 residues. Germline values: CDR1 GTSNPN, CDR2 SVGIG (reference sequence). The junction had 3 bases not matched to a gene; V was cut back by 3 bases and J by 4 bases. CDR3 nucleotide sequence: TGTGCCTGGAGCACGGGACTAGCGGGATACGAGCAGTACTTC. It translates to CAWSTGLAGYEQYF. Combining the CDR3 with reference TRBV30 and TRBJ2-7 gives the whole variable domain SQTIHQWPATLVQPVGSPLSLECTVEGTSNPNLYWYRQAAGRGLQLLFYSVGIGQISSEVPQNLSASRPQDRQFILSSKKLLLSDSGFYLCAWSTGLAGYEQYFGPGTRLTVT.

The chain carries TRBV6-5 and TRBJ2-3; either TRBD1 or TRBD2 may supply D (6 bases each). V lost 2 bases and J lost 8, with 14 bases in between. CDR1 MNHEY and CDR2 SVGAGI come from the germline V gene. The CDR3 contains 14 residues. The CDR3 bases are TGTGCCAGCAGTTACGGCAGTGAGGGGGGTACGCAGTATTTT. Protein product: CASSYGSEGGTQYF.